This T cell receptor (beta chain) was sequenced during a study of cytomegalovirus exposure and HLA in healthy donors. The CDR3 contains 15 residues. Germline V lookup: CDR1 SGHVS, CDR2 FQNEAQ. Trimming removed 5 bases from V and 7 bases from J; junction bases left unmatched: 6. Vbeta (60) and Jbeta (13) primers were used in the PCR. Here immunoSEQ multiplex PCR was the method, and the copy in TCRdb shows in-frame clones only, minus some. The table records 90,000 to 150,000 clones, around 73% of them present only once. Note on this clone: What it binds is unknown.

Study conclusions and caveats: Researchers catalogued approximately 160 TCR beta chains as cytomegalovirus-associated.

The chain joins TRBV7-8 to TRBJ2-1; 12 nucleotides match TRBD2. The sequence derives from a middle-aged woman in good health and CMV-seropositive. Sequenced input: PBMCs. The CDR3 coding sequence is TGTGCCAGCAGCCCCCTAGCGGGGGGGCTTAATGAGCAGTTCTTC. Amino acids: CASSPLAGGLNEQFF.